This T cell receptor beta chain was identified during a study of blood T cell repertoires in COVID-19. The wider study: COVID-19 samples collected from the United States, Italy and Spain covered acute and convalescent phases. Sources were T cells, B-cell-depleted T cells, or PBMCs; the material itself was cDNA or gDNA.

Trimming took 11 bases from V and 3 from J; bases not matched to a gene: 12. The CDR3 covers 14 residues. CDR1 LNHDA and CDR2 SQIVND come from the germline V gene (reference sequence). In the authors' workflow: For nucleated cells, counts were estimated from reference gene primer amplification. Measured with immunoSEQ multiplex PCR; TCRdb has only the in-frame clones, and not every one. Clonal size and the V and J genes are those of that table, whereas D and trimming came from the DNA. The sample shows over 150,000 clones, roughly 82% of them seen only once. The TCR originated in a human donor in a cohort sampled during active COVID-19. The source material was peripheral blood. The chain couples TRBV19 to TRBJ2-7; 8 bases fit TRBD2. CDR3 nucleotide sequence: TGTGCCTCCTCGCCCGGGACTAGTAACTACGAGCAGTACTTC. This encodes CASSPGTSNYEQYF.